The 11 T cell receptor beta chains given below trace back to one sample, sequenced in a study of blood T cell repertoires in COVID-19. The repertoire was sequenced with immunoSEQ multiplex PCR; TCRdb's copy has only in-frame clones and lacks some. The table lists around 140,000 clones, 88% of them singletons, with about 2% in the top ten. Sequencing input: peripheral blood. The origin of the receptors is an older man with active COVID-19.

V is TRBV7-3 and J is TRBJ2-2; 8 nucleotides line up with TRBD1. J lost 4 bases, V lost 3 bases, and 10 bases had no gene match. Germline-derived CDR1 and CDR2 are SGHTA and FQGTGA. This CDR3 has 17 residues. For the CDR3, the DNA is TGTGCCAGCAGCTTTCGGACAGGGCGGGGTAGCACCGGGGAGCTGTTTTTT. This sequence encodes CASSFRTGRGSTGELFF.

This rearrangement joins TRBV19 to TRBJ2-7; possibly TRBD2 for D (6 bases). V gave up 4 bases and J gave up 2 bases, with 21 bases separating them. Looked up from germline, CDR1 is LNHDA and CDR2 is SQIVND (reference sequence). This CDR3 has 17 amino acids. CDR3 sequence reads: CASSTIAGRERAYEQYF. The DNA of the CDR3 is TGTGCCAGTAGTACAATTGCGGGGCGGGAAAGGGCCTACGAGCAGTACTTC.

This clone was seen a single time. This chain connects TRBV27 to TRBJ1-1; D uncertain. This CDR3 comprises 16 residues. Per germline, CDR1 MNHEY and CDR2 SMNVEV (reference sequence). The V and J ends lost 4 bases and 1 base respectively, with 16 bases between them. CDR3 sequence (DNA): TGTGCCAGCAGTTCTGGAGGCGCAAGGGCGAACACTGAAGCTTTCTTT. Protein product: CASSSGGARANTEAFF.

The gene calls are TRBV4-1 and TRBJ2-2, with TRBD2 identical over 9 bases. V lost 3 bases to trimming and J lost 3 bases; unmatched junction nucleotides: 5. Germline loops: CDR1 MGHRA, CDR2 YSYEKL. This CDR3 has 16 amino acids. The CDR3 here is CASSHRLAEDTGELFF. CDR3 bases: TGCGCCAGCAGCCACCGACTAGCGGAGGACACCGGGGAGCTGTTTTTT.

The gene calls are TRBV10-3 and TRBJ1-2; perhaps TRBD1 as D (5 bases). The length of the CDR3 is 14 residues. The germline V gene encodes CDR1 ENHRY and CDR2 SYGVKD. V was pared by 3 bases and J by 4 bases, with 12 bases between. The DNA of the CDR3 is TGTGCCATCAGTGACGGGCAGGGACTCTATGGCTACACCTTC. The encoded protein is CAISDGQGLYGYTF.

The V gene is TRBV9, the J gene TRBJ2-5, with D possibly matching TRBD2 (6 bases). Germline-derived CDR1 and CDR2 are SGDLS and YYNGEE. Trimming removed 0 bases from V and 3 bases from J, with 12 bases in between. The CDR3 contains 15 residues. CDR3 nucleotides: TGTGCCAGCAGCGTAGCAGGGCGCGGGAAAGAGACCCAGTACTTC. It specifies CASSVAGRGKETQYF. The full variable domain, in which reference TRBV9 and TRBJ2-5 provide the parts outside the CDR3, is DSGVTQTPKHLITATGQRVTLRCSPRSGDLSVYWYQQSLDQGLQFLIQYYNGEERAKGNILERFSAQQFPDLHSELNLSSLELGDSALYFCASSVAGRGKETQYFGPGTRLLVL.

This chain links TRBV11-2 with TRBJ2-7; D is undetermined. The CDR3 runs to 13 residues. V lost 1 base, J lost 4 bases, and 8 bases lay in between. Germline V gene data show CDR1 as SGHAT and CDR2 as FQNNGV. CDR3 DNA: TGTGCCAGCAGCTTAGGGCTTCTTTACGAGCAGTACTTC. Encoded protein: CASSLGLLYEQYF.

The chain joins TRBV7-9 to TRBJ1-2, with D tentatively TRBD1 (6 bases). Between the trimmed V and J ends, which lost 4 bases and 10 bases, there was a span of 16 bases. Germline V gives CDR1 SEHNR, CDR2 FQNEAQ (reference sequence). CDR3 length equals 13 residues. The CDR3 DNA sequence: TGTGCCAGCAGCTCTCAGGGGTTCCAGGACTACACCTTC. This sequence encodes CASSSQGFQDYTF.

A single count supports this clone. The chain is built from TRBV25-1 and TRBJ1-1, with TRBD1 as a possible D gene (5 bases). The CDR3 covers 15 residues. Trimming removed 5 bases at V and 0 bases at J, with 13 bases between. Germline assignment: CDR1 MGHDK and CDR2 SYGVNS. CDR3 sequence: CASSNLGLLNTEAFF. The CDR3 DNA reads TGTGCCAGCAGTAATCTGGGACTTTTGAACACTGAAGCTTTCTTT.

The V gene is TRBV6-2 or TRBV6-3, the J gene TRBJ2-7; 9 bases are shared with TRBD2. After removal of 2 bases from V and 1 base from J, the junction contained 3 bases not matched to a gene. The CDR3 consists of 15 residues. Germline V gene lookup returns CDR1 MNHEY and CDR2 SVGEGT. The CDR3 sequence: CASSYISGRSYEQYF. Here the CDR3 DNA reads TGTGCCAGCAGTTACATTAGCGGGAGATCCTACGAGCAGTACTTC.

The V call is TRBV5-1, the J call TRBJ2-1; 8 nucleotides line up with TRBD1. The V segment lost 0 bases and the J segment 4 bases; nucleotides outside the gene matches: 0. This CDR3 spans 14 amino acids. CDR1 is SGHRS, CDR2 YFSETQ, per germline. This chain's CDR3 is CASSLGTGYNEQFF. For the CDR3, the DNA is TGCGCCAGCAGCTTGGGGACAGGGTACAATGAGCAGTTCTTC.